Only a few counts were recorded for the clone carrying this TCR beta chain. Its target is unknown. These data originate in a study of CD8 T cells in ankylosing spondylitis. Whole-study results and caveats: Typical of ankylosing spondylitis blood, it appeared, was a TCR beta motif of several highly homologous variants. Significant enrichment of disease-linked clones was reportedly seen in matched ankylosing spondylitis synovial fluid.

Trimming cost V 0 bases and J 7 bases; bases outside gene matches: 13. Germline-derived CDR1 and CDR2 are SGHRS and YFSETQ. This CDR3 has 16 amino acids. Each TCR beta library was made by quantitative 5'-RACE that incorporated molecular barcodes. MiXCR was run by TCRdb on the 5' RACE reads, yielding one entry per CDR3 protein. The data hold 200,000 to 250,000 distinct CDR3 sequences, with around 18% observed a single time. The V gene is TRBV5-1, the J gene TRBJ2-7, with 7 bases lining up with TRBD1. Sequences were obtained from blood, either unsorted or a sorted T cell fraction (not recorded which). This clonotype was obtained from a male donor with ankylosing spondylitis. Here the CDR3 reads CASSLEVAPSRGEQYF. CDR3 bases: TGCGCCAGCAGCTTGGAGGTAGCGCCCTCCAGGGGGGAGCAGTACTTC.